This TCR beta chain was profiled in a study of CD8+CD57+ T cells in acquired aplastic anemia. Study conclusions and caveats: CD8+ Simpson's diversity in patients was not significantly different from that in controls. Patients had twenty-nine CD8+ CDR3 sequences in common with controls (the shared set).

With regard to this clonotype: The antigen is not known.

Profiling of TCR beta VDJ combinations and CDR3 sequences used genomic DNA as template. TCRdb re-analysed the reads in MiXCR, keeping a single row per CDR3 protein. The sample yields hundreds of thousands of distinct CDR3 sequences, around 68% seen once. This CDR3 is built from 19 residues. The germline gives CDR1 SGHTA, CDR2 FQGNSA. V shed 5 bases, J shed 5 bases, and the junction held 16 bases outside the gene matches. This receptor was identified in a human donor in good health, serving as a control. This chain joins TRBV7-2 and TRBJ2-2; TRBD2 matches 11 bases. The specimen sequenced was sorted CD4+, CD8+, or CD8+CD57+ T cells (not recorded which) from PBMCs. CDR3 nucleotide sequence: TGTGCCAGCAGCCCCCGGCCTGGGGTAGCGGGGGGGCGTACCGGGGAGCTGTTTTTT. This codes for CASSPRPGVAGGRTGELFF.